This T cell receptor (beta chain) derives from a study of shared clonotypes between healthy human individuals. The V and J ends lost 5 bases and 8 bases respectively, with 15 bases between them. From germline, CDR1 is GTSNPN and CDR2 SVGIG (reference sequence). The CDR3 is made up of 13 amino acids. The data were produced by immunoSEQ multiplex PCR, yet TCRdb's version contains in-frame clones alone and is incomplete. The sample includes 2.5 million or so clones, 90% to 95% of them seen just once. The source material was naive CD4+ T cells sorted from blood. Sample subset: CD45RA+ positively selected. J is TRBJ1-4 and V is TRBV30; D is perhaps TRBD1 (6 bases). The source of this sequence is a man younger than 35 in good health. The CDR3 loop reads CAWEGQVSEKLFF. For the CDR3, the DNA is TGTGCCTGGGAGGGACAAGTGAGCGAAAAACTGTTTTTT.